One and the same sample provided the 5 T cell receptor beta chains below, sequenced in a study of blood T cell repertoires in COVID-19. TCRdb keeps only in-frame clones here, not all; method: immunoSEQ multiplex PCR. The sample lists about 140,000 clones; roughly four fifths were seen once. Sequencing input: peripheral blood. The receptors originated from a woman aged 60-75 years with acute or convalescent COVID-19.

This clone turned up a few times. The DNA of the CDR3 is TGTGCCAGCAGCTTATCAGGGTCCTACGAGCAGTACTTC. Amino acid sequence: CASSLSGSYEQYF. This chain connects TRBV13 to TRBJ2-7; TRBD1 is a possible D gene (5 bases). CDR3 length: 13 amino acids. CDR1 is PRHDT and CDR2 is FYEKMQ in the germline V gene (reference sequence). V was shortened by 2 bases and J by 1 base, with 6 bases between the two germline ends.

This sequence joins TRBV11-3 and TRBJ2-1; TRBD2 agrees at 10 bases. The germline gives CDR1 SGHNT, CDR2 YENEEA. V was pared by 6 bases and J by 8 bases, with 13 bases of the junction left unmatched. The CDR3 sequence is 16 residues long. The CDR3 nucleotides read TGTGCCAGCAGTAACCCGAAGCGGGAGGGCCCAGATGAGCAGTTCTTC. Protein sequence: CASSNPKREGPDEQFF.

The V gene is TRBV15, the J gene TRBJ1-4; maybe TRBD1 (6 bases). Per germline, CDR1 LNHNV and CDR2 YYDKDF (reference sequence). V gave up 5 bases and J gave up 3 bases, with 16 bases separating them. The CDR3 length is 16 residues. The CDR3 nucleotides read TGTGCCACCAGCGGAATAGAGACAGGACCTAATGAAAAACTGTTTTTT. Translating it yields CATSGIETGPNEKLFF.

The chain couples TRBV27 to TRBJ2-7; possible D gene TRBD1, 5 bases. Per the germline V gene, CDR1 is MNHEY and CDR2 is SMNVEV (reference sequence). The CDR3 extends over 15 amino acids. Trimming cost V 2 bases and J 3 bases, with 14 bases left between them. The CDR3 nucleotides read TGTGCCAGCAGTTTAAGGTCCGACAGTTTCTACGAGCAGTACTTC. Translation: CASSLRSDSFYEQYF.

On this clone: One end of the junction is discordant with germline, which a read error may explain. The chain recombines TRBV7-7 with TRBJ2-5; TRBD2 matches at 9 bases. The CDR3 has 19 residues. The V gene's germline CDR1 is SSHAT and CDR2 FNYEAQ (reference sequence). CDR3 coding DNA: TGTGCTAGCAGTCCAGACGGGGTATTAGCGGGAGTAGGAGGAGAGACCCAGTACTTC. Amino acids: CASSPDGVLAGVGGETQYF.